This is a list of T cell receptor beta chains from one sample in a study of control samples from healthy donors and cancer patients. The assay was immunoSEQ multiplex PCR, and TCRdb's table has in-frame clones only and misses some. Of just under 75,000 clones listed, roughly 87% are singletons. Sequenced input: blood. These receptors came from a woman in her forties or fifties in good health. Both conserved end residues are part of each CDR3. D genes are given only for firm matches.

D	V	J	length	CDR3
TRBD1	TRBV7-9	TRBJ2-2	16	CASSFSIQGITGELFF
.	TRBV10-1	TRBJ2-3	15	CASSGVAEDTDTQYF
.	TRBV12-3/TRBV12-4	TRBJ1-2	13	CASRPRDAYGYTF
.	TRBV25-1	TRBJ1-6	15	CASRPQGYPNSPLHF
TRBD1	TRBV27	TRBJ2-6	18	CASSLIGTGRPGANVLTF
.	TRBV27	TRBJ2-7	14	CASSLGERGYEQYF
TRBD1	TRBV2	TRBJ1-4	13	CAGKTGRTEKLFF
.	TRBV19	TRBJ1-1	14	CASSMRGSNTEAFF
TRBD1	TRBV4-1	TRBJ2-1	16	CASSRRQGQSYNEQFF
TRBD2	TRBV19	TRBJ2-7	15	CASSRTSSGSYEQYF
TRBD1	TRBV6-1	TRBJ2-2	15	CASSERGTATGELFF
.	TRBV30	TRBJ2-5	14	CAWSLGGSVETQYF
.	TRBV11-2	TRBJ2-5	15	CASSLAFGPQETQYF
.	TRBV5-1	TRBJ1-1	15	CASSLDRAGLSEAFF
.	TRBV27	TRBJ1-6	15	CASSSRAGVNSPLHF
TRBD1	TRBV28	TRBJ1-1	16	CASRSYSGQGFRQAFF
.	TRBV28	TRBJ1-1	16	CASSSPQQTMNTEAFF
.	TRBV30	TRBJ2-2	12	CAWSQGNGELFF
TRBD2	TRBV7-9	TRBJ2-5	17	CASSLGGLGLGEKTQYF
.	TRBV28	TRBJ1-5	15	CAILAGQYSNQPQHF
.	TRBV28	TRBJ1-5	17	CASSLFREKGSNQPQHF
TRBD1	TRBV11-2	TRBJ1-1	15	CASSVKQGGYTEAFF
TRBD2	TRBV10-2	TRBJ2-1	15	CASSSGSWSYNEQFF
TRBD1	TRBV9	TRBJ2-3	16	CASSSRTGVSTDTQYF
.	TRBV7-7	TRBJ2-2	16	CASSPTEAMRTGELFF
.	TRBV5-6	TRBJ2-7	15	CASSLGLTESYEQYF
.	TRBV2	TRBJ2-7	14	CASSESLAGYEQYF
.	TRBV3-1/TRBV3-2	TRBJ2-3	15	CASSQGGGVVDTQYF
.	TRBV28	TRBJ2-7	13	CATTGSLTYEQYF
.	TRBV27	TRBJ2-3	15	CASRRGDTLTDTQYF
TRBD1	TRBV3-1/TRBV3-2	TRBJ1-4	18	CASSRRQGTAVGDEKLFF
.	TRBV5-4	TRBJ1-1	13	CASTQMGEAEAFF
TRBD1	TRBV2	TRBJ1-6	11	CASSGQGVHDF
.	TRBV4-1	TRBJ2-3	15	CASSQGPMRTDTQYF
.	TRBV29-1	TRBJ2-3	13	CSVGILLTDTQYF
.	TRBV28	TRBJ1-5	12	CASSLVGKPQHF
.	TRBV10-2	TRBJ2-1	17	CASSEYRIDQIHNEQFF
.	TRBV4-1	TRBJ1-5	14	CASSHPGRNQPQHF
.	TRBV18	TRBJ2-1	13	CASSGGVGDEQFF
.	TRBV9	TRBJ2-1	16	CASSVIGGQAMHEQFF
.	TRBV6-5	TRBJ1-2	13	CASSGTALYGYTF
.	TRBV5-1	TRBJ1-2	15	CASSPNRVESYGYTF
TRBD1	TRBV7-9	TRBJ1-1	14	CASSLQGPGTEAFF
TRBD1	TRBV27	TRBJ2-7	14	CASSVSQGAYEQYF
TRBD2	TRBV5-6	TRBJ2-1	14	CASSLGAGVNEQFF
TRBD1	TRBV9	TRBJ1-1	14	CASSPQGEATEAFF
.	TRBV4-2	TRBJ1-1	16	CASSQALGGGTTEAFF
TRBD1	TRBV5-1	TRBJ2-5	14	CASSTGQGQETQYF
.	TRBV29-1	TRBJ2-1	17	CSVEEAAGTFGPNEQFF
.	TRBV7-2	TRBJ2-5	12	CASSPQRETQYF
TRBD2	TRBV7-9	TRBJ2-1	15	CASSTTSGSMDEQFF
.	TRBV12-2	TRBJ1-6	15	CASRLGTGDNSPLHF
.	TRBV28	TRBJ2-7	14	CASSSIDGTYEQYF
.	TRBV28	TRBJ1-1	14	CASSSRGANTEAFF
TRBD2	TRBV7-2	TRBJ2-1	14	CASSVGGDVDEQFF
TRBD1	TRBV10-2	TRBJ2-7	12	CATGQAGYEQYF
.	TRBV5-1	TRBJ2-3	16	CASSLEGHMVADTQYF